This record covers a single T cell receptor (beta chain). This clonotype was detected only a few times. Its antigen remains unidentified. There are no base qualities to consult, and no much larger clone falls within one base. The sample belongs to a study of CD8+CD57+ T cells in acquired aplastic anemia (dated by TCRdb to between 2018 and 2020). Concerning the study at large: DNA extracted from sorted CD4+ and CD8+ cells had a mean of about 3 ug, with a range of roughly 0.17 to 30 ug. Mean read counts for healthy donor samples were around 10 million for CD4+ cells and 11 million to 14 million for CD8+ cells. Points the paper makes about the study in general: Roughly 31 CD8+ CDR3 sequences were shared between patients and controls but appeared highly expressed in patients and within their immunodominant clones. CD8+ Simpson's diversity did not differ significantly between patients and healthy controls (P=0.060).

From cysteine to phenylalanine, the CDR3 is 13 amino acids long. The DNA shown is the 39-base CDR3, in frame from base 1. Relative to germline, V is missing 7 bases and J is missing 8 bases, with 9 bases of the junction outside any gene match. Via the germline V gene, CDR1 is KGHDR and CDR2 SFDVKD. TCR beta VDJ combination and CDR3 sequence profiling used genomic DNA as the template. An Illumina HiSeq 2000 was used for TCR repertoire sequencing. Processing in the source paper ran as follows. Repertoire assessment relied on Simpson's diversity index, CDR3 size and DJ length profiles, and TRBV/TRBJ rearrangement plots. Whichever DNA sequence was most abundant in the deep sequencing data was defined as the immunodominant clone. CDR3 amino acid sequences were screened for sharing across subjects and were compared with published repertoires and the VDJdb database. TCRdb redid the processing of the public reads, applying fastp at Q25 and MiXCR, and retained in-frame beta chains. Identical CDR3 proteins give one entry, which carries the most common genes and DNA. These V and J calls derive from TCRdb rather than the authors' analysis. The sample records around 180,000 distinct CDR3 sequences, 50% to 75% of which are singletons. The ten most abundant clones make up 45% of the sample.

In this study, sorted CD4+ and CD8+ T cells from the blood of healthy subjects and of severe aplastic anemia patients had their TCR repertoires deep-sequenced. Ficoll-Paque density gradient centrifugation was used to isolate peripheral blood mononuclear cells. Before DNA extraction, CD4+ and CD8+ T cells were sorted by FACS or by magnetic beads. The clonotype was recovered from a human donor in good health. Sequenced sample: sorted CD4+, CD8+, or CD8+CD57+ T cells (not recorded which) from PBMCs. Recombination linked TRBV24-1 to TRBJ2-5; a stretch of 7 junction bases matches TRBD1. The CDR3 region reads CATREGRTGTQYF. Read as DNA, the sequence is TGTGCCACCAGGGAAGGGCGGACAGGTACCCAGTACTTC.